The clone carrying this T cell receptor beta chain has only a few counts. This entry comes from a study of neoadjuvant anti-PD-1 for oral cavity cancer. Sequencing used immunoSEQ multiplex PCR; TCRdb keeps in-frame clones, though not all of them. The sample holds approximately 42,000 clones, 75% to 80% seen once. CDR1 is MNHEY and CDR2 is SMNVEV in the germline V gene (reference sequence). The V and J ends lost 6 bases and 7 bases respectively, with 12 bases between them. This CDR3 contains 12 residues. Time point: after neoadjuvant nivolumab, at surgical resection. This chain connects TRBV27 to TRBJ1-1; the D gene is possibly TRBD1 (5 bases). This TCR came from a person between 40 and 85 years old with oral cavity squamous cell carcinoma. The sequencing used PBMCs, collected after nivolumab (anti-PD-1) treatment. The CDR3 region has the DNA TGTGCCAGCAGCCGGGGACGGAATGAAGCTTTCTTT. Its translation: CASSRGRNEAFF.